Each of the 7 T cell receptor beta chains below was sequenced from the same sample in a study of cytomegalovirus exposure and HLA in healthy donors. The PCR had 60 Vbeta and 13 Jbeta primers. The repertoire was sequenced with immunoSEQ multiplex PCR; TCRdb's copy has only in-frame clones and lacks some. The table includes roughly 150,000 clones, roughly 79% detected once. The sequenced material came from PBMCs. The receptors were sampled from a male donor in good health and CMV-seronegative.

This chain links TRBV25-1 with TRBJ1-1; TRBD1 matches at 7 bases. V shed 6 bases, J shed 2 bases, and the junction held 12 bases outside the gene matches. CDR1 is MGHDK and CDR2 is SYGVNS in the germline V gene. This CDR3 is 16 amino acids long. The CDR3 sequence is CASSPRLGTDNTEAFF. In nucleotides, the CDR3 is TGTGCCAGCAGCCCCCGGTTGGGGACAGATAACACTGAAGCTTTCTTT.

The J gene is TRBJ2-5, the V gene TRBV5-1; 11 bases fit TRBD2. The CDR3 is made up of 15 amino acids. In germline, CDR1 is SGHRS, CDR2 YFSETQ. J was trimmed by 2 bases and V by 2 bases; bases with no gene match: 2. The CDR3 here is CASSFLAGGQETQYF. The CDR3 bases are TGCGCCAGCAGCTTCCTAGCGGGGGGACAAGAGACCCAGTACTTC. The variable domain in full, completed from reference TRBV5-1 and TRBJ2-5, reads KAGVTQTPRYLIKTRGQQVTLSCSPISGHRSVSWYQQTPGQGLQFLFEYFSETQRNKGNFPGRFSGRQFSNSRSEMNVSTLELGDSALYLCASSFLAGGQETQYFGPGTRLLVL.

The chain carries TRBV6-5 and TRBJ2-3; maybe TRBD2 (5 bases). Germline lookup yields CDR1 MNHEY and CDR2 SVGAGI. The CDR3 has 14 residues. Trimming pared 7 bases from V and 4 bases from J, leaving 15 bases between. CDR3 loop: CASTARGNADTQYF. DNA for the CDR3: TGTGCCAGCACCGCCCGGGGTAATGCAGATACGCAGTATTTT.

The V gene is TRBV29-1, the J gene TRBJ2-1; possible D gene TRBD2, 5 bases. Germline CDR1 reads SQVTM; CDR2 reads ANQGSEA. This CDR3 has 16 amino acids. V was clipped by 6 bases and J by 6 bases, with 24 bases between them. The CDR3 protein is CSVVRRSARVGNEQFF. For the CDR3, the DNA is TGCAGCGTGGTTAGGAGGTCAGCGAGGGTAGGCAATGAGCAGTTCTTC.

J is TRBJ1-1 and V is TRBV5-5; D is unclear. Germline CDR1 SGHKS, CDR2 YYEKEE (reference sequence). This CDR3 is 16 amino acids long. The germline V and J ends were trimmed by 2 bases and 1 base, with 15 bases remaining between them. CDR3: CASSFVLAQSNTEAFF. CDR3 nucleotide sequence: TGTGCCAGCAGCTTCGTTTTGGCACAGTCGAACACTGAAGCTTTCTTT.

V gene TRBV28 combines with J gene TRBJ2-3; possible D gene TRBD1, 5 bases. The CDR3 runs 14 residues. Germline V gene lookup returns CDR1 MDHEN and CDR2 SYDVKM. V was shortened by 6 bases and J by 2 bases, with 12 bases between the two germline ends. This chain's CDR3 is CASRRDRNTDTQYF. CDR3 sequence (DNA): TGTGCCAGCAGACGCGACAGAAACACAGATACGCAGTATTTT.

This chain joins TRBV6-4 and TRBJ2-2; D perhaps matches TRBD1 (5 bases). The ends were cut back, 8 bases at V and 6 bases at J, with 25 bases in the middle. This CDR3 region has 17 residues. From germline, CDR1 is MRHNA and CDR2 SNTAGT. This CDR3 is CASGRPYQGNRPGELFF. CDR3 bases: TGTGCCAGCGGCAGGCCCTACCAAGGAAACAGGCCCGGGGAGCTGTTTTTT.